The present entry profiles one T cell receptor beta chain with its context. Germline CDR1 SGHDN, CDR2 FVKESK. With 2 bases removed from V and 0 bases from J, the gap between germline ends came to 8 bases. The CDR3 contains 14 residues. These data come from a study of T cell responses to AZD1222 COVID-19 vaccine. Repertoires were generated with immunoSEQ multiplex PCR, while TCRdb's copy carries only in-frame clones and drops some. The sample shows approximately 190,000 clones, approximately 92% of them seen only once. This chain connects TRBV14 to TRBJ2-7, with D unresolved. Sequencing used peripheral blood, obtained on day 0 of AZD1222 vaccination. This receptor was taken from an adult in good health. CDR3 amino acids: CASSQTVNSYEQYF. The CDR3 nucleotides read TGTGCCAGCAGCCAAACGGTAAACTCCTACGAGCAGTACTTC.